The subject of this entry is one T cell receptor (beta chain). Its specificity is not known. This record belongs to a study of OX40 agonist ivuxolimab in advanced cancers. Broader study findings: CD8+ T cells averaged more expanded clones than CD4+.

With 2 bases removed from V and 5 bases from J, the gap between germline ends came to 4 bases. Germline values: CDR1 SGHVS, CDR2 FNYEAQ. The CDR3 runs 11 residues. Profiling relied on immunoSEQ multiplex PCR, and the TCRdb table lists in-frame clones only, not all of them. The table lists tens of thousands of clones, 85% to 90% of them singletons. This clonotype was sampled from an adult with an advanced solid tumor such as melanoma, head and neck, liver or kidney cancer. The rearrangement links TRBV7-6 to TRBJ2-7; D is uncertain. The sequencing used CD4+ or CD8+ T cells sorted from blood, collected in a trial of the OX40 agonist ivuxolimab. The CDR3 spells CASSLTHEQYF. CDR3 sequence (DNA): TGTGCCAGCAGCTTAACTCACGAGCAGTACTTC.